The 18 T cell receptor beta chains below all came from one sample that was sequenced in a study of blood T cells in healthy people across ages. Primers used in a second PCR of about 6 to 11 cycles were a sample-barcoded 5' primer and a J-beta primer mix. TCRdb re-called the 5' RACE reads with MiXCR, one entry per CDR3 protein. This table has roughly 2 million distinct CDR3 sequences, about 49% appearing once. Sequencing was done on a sample of blood. These receptors were collected from a woman aged 40 to 50 in good health.

This clonotype appeared a few times. The chain couples TRBV4-3 to TRBJ2-3; 9 nucleotides agree with TRBD1. With V trimmed by 0 bases and J by 8 bases, 3 bases remained unmatched. Per germline, CDR1 LGHNA and CDR2 YSLEER. This CDR3 is built from 14 residues. Here the CDR3 DNA reads TGCGCCAGCAGCCAAGATAGGACAGGGGTTACGCAGTATTTT. Encoded protein: CASSQDRTGVTQYF.

This clonotype has just a few counts. The chain uses TRBV28 and TRBJ2-5, with 8 bases fitting TRBD1. The germline V gene encodes CDR1 MDHEN and CDR2 SYDVKM. V lost 9 bases and J lost 2; bases outside the gene matches: 14. The CDR3 sequence is 16 residues long. The CDR3 DNA follows: TGTGCCAGGGGACCTTTCAGGACAGGGCGACAAGAGACCCAGTACTTC. Its protein product is CARGPFRTGRQETQYF.

The chain employs TRBV20-1 and TRBJ2-7; no clear D gene. CDR1 is DFQATT and CDR2 is SNEGSKA in the germline V gene (reference sequence). The length of the CDR3 is 13 residues. V lost 0 bases and J lost 7, with 13 bases in between. CDR3 sequence (DNA): TGCAGTGCTAGAGATCTAAGTAGGGATGAGCAGTACTTC. Translation gives CSARDLSRDEQYF.

For this clonotype: At one end, the junction sequence differs from germline, possibly due to a read error. V is TRBV7-7 and J is TRBJ1-1, with a weak D call TRBD1 (6 bases). Germline V CDR1 and CDR2: SSHAT, FNYEAQ (reference sequence). CDR3 size: 14 residues. The CDR3 is CASSPSTGNTEAFF. CDR3 coding DNA: TGTGCTAGCAGCCCTTCGACAGGGAACACTGAAGCTTTCTTT.

The chain couples TRBV28 to TRBJ2-3; D is perhaps TRBD1 or TRBD2 (5 bases each). V lost 5 bases and J lost 1, with 16 bases in between. In germline, CDR1 is MDHEN, CDR2 SYDVKM. There are 16 residues in the CDR3. CDR3 residues: CASSDWGRGGTDTQYF. The CDR3 DNA sequence: TGTGCCAGCAGTGATTGGGGGAGAGGAGGCACAGATACGCAGTATTTT. Complete variable domain (other parts from reference TRBV28 and TRBJ2-3): DVKVTQSSRYLVKRTGEKVFLECVQDMDHENMFWYRQDPGLGLRLIYFSYDVKMKEKGDIPEGYSVSREKKERFSLILESASTNQTSMYLCASSDWGRGGTDTQYFGPGTRLTVL.

The chain uses TRBV27 and TRBJ1-5, with 7 positions matching TRBD1. With V trimmed by 7 bases and J by 7 bases, 19 bases remained unmatched. The CDR3 runs to 17 residues. CDR1 and CDR2 from the germline V gene are MNHEY and SMNVEV (reference sequence). The CDR3 sequence is CASTLAKDRNSSQPQHF. In DNA, the CDR3 is TGTGCCAGCACCCTAGCGAAGGACAGGAATAGCTCGCAGCCCCAGCATTTT.

In this sample, this clonotype turned up once. An end of the junction differs from the germline gene, which may be a read error. The V call is TRBV15, the J call TRBJ1-4; a weak D match, TRBD1 (5 bases). CDR3 length: 17 amino acids. Germline values: CDR1 LNHNV, CDR2 YYDKDF (reference sequence). CDR3 sequence (DNA): TGTGCCGCCAGCAGAGAAACAGTGAGGGCCGGGGGTGAAAAACTGTTTTTT. Its protein is CAASRETVRAGGEKLFF.

V gene TRBV29-1 combines with J gene TRBJ1-1; perhaps TRBD1 as D (5 bases). Germline V gives CDR1 SQVTM, CDR2 ANQGSEA. Trimming stripped 6 bases from V and 1 base from J, with 9 bases between. The CDR3 covers 12 residues. The CDR3 region is CSVTVGNTEAFF. The CDR3 region has the DNA TGCAGCGTGACAGTTGGGAACACTGAAGCTTTCTTT.

This clonotype has just a few counts. The rearrangement links TRBV14 to TRBJ1-2; the D gene is possibly TRBD1 (6 bases). The ends were cut back, 1 base at V and 4 bases at J, with 13 bases in the middle. The V gene's germline CDR1 is SGHDN and CDR2 FVKESK. There are 15 residues in the CDR3. The CDR3 spells CASSQGAAGAYGYTF. The CDR3 DNA is TGTGCCAGCAGCCAAGGAGCGGCAGGGGCCTATGGCTACACCTTC.

The chain recombines TRBV7-2 with TRBJ1-4; tentative D call: TRBD1 (5 bases). The CDR3 runs to 17 residues. CDR1 is SGHTA and CDR2 is FQGNSA in the germline V gene. The germline V and J ends were trimmed by 4 bases and 7 bases, with 22 bases remaining between them. CDR3 sequence reads: CASSSRQPQVFSEKLFF. The DNA for the CDR3 is TGTGCCAGCAGCTCTCGACAGCCGCAGGTCTTTAGTGAAAAACTGTTTTTT.

This clonotype came up a few times. The chain joins TRBV29-1 to TRBJ2-3, with 7 positions matching TRBD1. The CDR3 is made up of 14 amino acids. The junction had 8 bases not matched to a gene; V was cut back by 5 bases and J by 3 bases. From germline, CDR1 is SQVTM and CDR2 ANQGSEA. CDR3: CSVSDRETTDTQYF. In nucleotides, the CDR3 is TGCAGCGTTTCCGACAGGGAGACTACAGATACGCAGTATTTT.

V usage is TRBV10-3 and J usage is TRBJ2-7, with 9 bases identical to TRBD1. From germline, CDR1 is ENHRY and CDR2 SYGVKD. This CDR3 spans 12 amino acids. Unmatched junction bases numbered 9, after V lost 6 bases and J lost 12 bases. The CDR3 DNA reads TGTGCCATCAGCGGGGGACAGGGATCGACGTACTTC. Amino acids: CAISGGQGSTYF.

The rearrangement uses TRBV5-1 and TRBJ2-4; the D gene is possibly TRBD2 (6 bases). The J call may be in error: the DNA end matches TRBJ2-5 better. Germline V lookup: CDR1 SGHRS, CDR2 YFSETQ. This CDR3 comprises 12 residues. CDR3 in amino acids: CASSRDSGTQYF. CDR3 sequence (DNA): TGCGCCAGCAGCCGGGACTCGGGGACCCAGTACTTC.

CDR3 region: CASSPGVSVKTQYF. In DNA form, the CDR3 reads TGTGCCAGCAGTCCCGGGGTTAGCGTGAAGACCCAGTACTTC. The chain uses TRBV27 and TRBJ2-5, with D possibly matching TRBD2 (5 bases). The CDR3 covers 14 residues. Germline CDR1 and CDR2: MNHEY and SMNVEV (reference sequence). Trimming stripped 5 bases from V and 6 bases from J, with 16 bases between.

This clonotype came up once. The CDR3 bases are TGTGCCAGCAGCTCGACAGGGTGGGGCGCAGATACGCAGTATTTT. Translated: CASSSTGWGADTQYF. The genes are TRBV5-5 and TRBJ2-3, with TRBD1 identical over 7 bases. CDR1 and CDR2 from the germline V gene are SGHKS and YYEKEE (reference sequence). The CDR3 runs 15 residues. V shed 3 bases, J shed 4 bases, and the junction held 8 bases outside the gene matches. Using reference TRBV5-5 and TRBJ2-3 for the parts outside the CDR3, the full variable domain is DAGVTQSPTHLIKTRGQQVTLRCSPISGHKSVSWYQQVLGQGPQFIFQYYEKEERGRGNFPDRFSARQFPNYSSELNVNALLLGDSALYLCASSSTGWGADTQYFGPGTRLTVL.

The sample holds a few counts of this clonotype. The chain recombines TRBV6-2 or TRBV6-3 with TRBJ2-7; 8 bases agree with TRBD2. The J call may not be correct, given that the DNA end is closer to TRBJ2-5. Germline assignment: CDR1 MNHEY and CDR2 SVGEGT. The CDR3 has 17 residues. The CDR3 coding sequence is TGTGCCAGCAGTTACTCCATCCTAGCGGGTTCGGAAGAGACCCAGTACTTC. Amino acid sequence: CASSYSILAGSEETQYF.

This clonotype was counted a few times. CDR3 in amino acids: CSALEGWETQYF. The CDR3 coding sequence is TGCAGTGCCCTGGAGGGCTGGGAGACCCAGTACTTC. The J gene is TRBJ2-5, the V gene TRBV20-1, with D possibly being TRBD2 (6 bases). Trimming removed 6 bases from V and 5 bases from J, with 13 bases in between. This CDR3 spans 12 amino acids. The germline V gene encodes CDR1 DFQATT and CDR2 SNEGSKA (reference sequence).

On this clonotype itself: A read error may produce the germline difference seen at one junction end. The V and J genes are TRBV4-2 and TRBJ2-1; 13 nucleotides line up with TRBD2. CDR1 is LGHNA and CDR2 is YNFKEQ in the germline V gene. This CDR3 comprises 15 residues. The CDR3 reads CARSQGLAGDHEQFF. The CDR3 DNA follows: TGTGCCCGCAGCCAAGGACTAGCGGGGGATCATGAGCAGTTCTTC.